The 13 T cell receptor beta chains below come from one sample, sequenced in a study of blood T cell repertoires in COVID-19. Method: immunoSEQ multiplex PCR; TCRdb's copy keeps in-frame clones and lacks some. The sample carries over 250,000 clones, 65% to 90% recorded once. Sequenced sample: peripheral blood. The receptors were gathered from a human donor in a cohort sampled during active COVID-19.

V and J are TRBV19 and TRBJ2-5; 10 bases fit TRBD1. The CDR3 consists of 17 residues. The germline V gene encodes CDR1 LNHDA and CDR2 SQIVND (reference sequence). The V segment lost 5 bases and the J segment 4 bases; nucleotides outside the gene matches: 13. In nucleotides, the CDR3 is TGTGCCAGTAGTCCGGGGACAGGGGTTTTTGCTGGAGAGACCCAGTACTTC. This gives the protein CASSPGTGVFAGETQYF.

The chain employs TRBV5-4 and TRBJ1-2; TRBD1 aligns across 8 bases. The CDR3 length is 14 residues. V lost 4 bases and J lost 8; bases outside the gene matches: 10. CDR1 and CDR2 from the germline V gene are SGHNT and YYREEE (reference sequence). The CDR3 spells CASSQDRGVRGYTF. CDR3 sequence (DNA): TGTGCCAGCAGCCAAGACAGGGGTGTCAGAGGCTACACCTTC. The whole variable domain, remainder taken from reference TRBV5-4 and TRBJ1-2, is ETGVTQSPTHLIKTRGQQVTLRCSSQSGHNTVSWYQQALGQGPQFIFQYYREEENGRGNFPPRFSGLQFPNYSSELNVNALELDDSALYLCASSQDRGVRGYTFGSGTRLTVV.

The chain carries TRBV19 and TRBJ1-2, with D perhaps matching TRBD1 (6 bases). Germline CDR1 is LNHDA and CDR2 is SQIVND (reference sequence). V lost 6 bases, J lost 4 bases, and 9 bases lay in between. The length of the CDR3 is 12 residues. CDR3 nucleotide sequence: TGTGCCAGTAGAGCAGGGGTCTATGGCTACACCTTC. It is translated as CASRAGVYGYTF.

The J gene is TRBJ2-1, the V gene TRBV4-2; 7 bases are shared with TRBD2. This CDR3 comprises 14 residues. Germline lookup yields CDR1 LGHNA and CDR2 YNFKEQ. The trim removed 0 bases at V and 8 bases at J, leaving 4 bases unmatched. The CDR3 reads CASSQDRGSDEQFF. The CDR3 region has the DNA TGTGCCAGCAGCCAAGATCGCGGGAGTGATGAGCAGTTCTTC.

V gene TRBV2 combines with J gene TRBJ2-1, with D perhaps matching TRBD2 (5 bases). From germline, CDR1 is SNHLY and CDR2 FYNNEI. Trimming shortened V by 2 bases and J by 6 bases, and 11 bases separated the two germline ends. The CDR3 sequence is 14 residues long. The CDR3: CASSEFRTPNEQFF. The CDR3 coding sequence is TGTGCCAGCAGTGAATTTCGGACTCCCAATGAGCAGTTCTTC.

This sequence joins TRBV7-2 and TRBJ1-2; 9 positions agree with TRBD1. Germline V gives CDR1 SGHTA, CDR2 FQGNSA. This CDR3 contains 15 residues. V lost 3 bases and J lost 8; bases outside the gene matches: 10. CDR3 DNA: TGTGCCAGCAGCTTCCGGGACAGGGCCTTAAGGGGCTACACCTTC. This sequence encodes CASSFRDRALRGYTF.

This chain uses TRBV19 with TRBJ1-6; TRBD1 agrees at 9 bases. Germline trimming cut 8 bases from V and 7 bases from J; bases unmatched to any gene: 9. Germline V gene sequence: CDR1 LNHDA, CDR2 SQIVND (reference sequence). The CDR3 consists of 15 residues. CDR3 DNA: TGTGCCAGTGGAAGCAACGGACAGGGGAATTCACCCCTCCACTTT. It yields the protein CASGSNGQGNSPLHF.

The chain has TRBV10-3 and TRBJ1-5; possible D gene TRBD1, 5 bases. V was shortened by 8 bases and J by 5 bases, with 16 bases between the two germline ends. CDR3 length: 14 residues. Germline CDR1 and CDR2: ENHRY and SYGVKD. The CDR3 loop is CAIWRGTPDQPQHF. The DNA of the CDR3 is TGTGCCATCTGGCGGGGGACTCCCGATCAGCCCCAGCATTTT.

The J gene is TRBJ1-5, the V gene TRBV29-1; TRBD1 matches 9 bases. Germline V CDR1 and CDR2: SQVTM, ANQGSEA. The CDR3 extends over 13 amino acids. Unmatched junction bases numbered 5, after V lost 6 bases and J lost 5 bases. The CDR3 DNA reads TGCAGCGTCCGACAGGGGGATCATCAGCCCCAGCATTTT. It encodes CSVRQGDHQPQHF.

The CDR3 region has the DNA TGTGCCAGCAGCCAAGACGGACTAGCGGACTCCTACAATGAGCAGTTCTTC. Amino acid sequence: CASSQDGLADSYNEQFF. The chain recombines TRBV3-1 (or the pseudogene TRBV3-2) with TRBJ2-1; 10 bases line up with TRBD2. In germline, CDR1 is LGHDT, CDR2 YNNKEL (reference sequence). J lost 0 bases, V lost 0 bases, and 2 bases had no gene match. The CDR3 loop spans 17 amino acids.

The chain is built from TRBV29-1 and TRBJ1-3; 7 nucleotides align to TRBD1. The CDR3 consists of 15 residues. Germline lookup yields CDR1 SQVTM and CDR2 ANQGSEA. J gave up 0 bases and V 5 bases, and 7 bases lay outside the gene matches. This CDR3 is CSVTMTGSSGNTIYF. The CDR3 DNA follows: TGCAGCGTTACCATGACAGGGAGCTCTGGAAACACCATATATTTT.

This CDR3 is CASSPQGQQNTEAFF. The CDR3 region has the DNA TGTGCCAGCTCACCACAAGGACAGCAGAACACTGAAGCTTTCTTT. This chain joins TRBV18 and TRBJ1-1; weak D call: TRBD1 (6 bases). The germline CDR1 and CDR2 sequences are KGHSH and LQKENI. CDR3 length equals 15 residues. The germline V and J ends were trimmed by 1 base and 1 base, with 10 bases remaining between them.

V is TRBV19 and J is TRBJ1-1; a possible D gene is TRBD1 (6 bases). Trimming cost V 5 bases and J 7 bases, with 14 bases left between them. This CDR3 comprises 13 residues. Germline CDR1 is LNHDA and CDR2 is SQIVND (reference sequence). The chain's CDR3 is CASSFIMDSEAFF. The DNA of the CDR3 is TGTGCCAGTAGTTTTATTATGGACAGTGAAGCTTTCTTT. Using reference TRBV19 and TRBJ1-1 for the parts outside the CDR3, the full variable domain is DGGITQSPKYLFRKEGQNVTLSCEQNLNHDAMYWYRQDPGQGLRLIYYSQIVNDFQKGDIAEGYSVSREKKESFPLTVTSAQKNPTAFYLCASSFIMDSEAFFGQGTRLTVV.